The 20 T cell receptor beta chains given below trace back to one sample, sequenced in a study of cytomegalovirus exposure and HLA in healthy donors. With 60 Vbeta and 13 Jbeta primers, the PCR was carried out. Clones were sequenced by immunoSEQ multiplex PCR, and TCRdb holds only the in-frame ones, with some missing. The sample yields over 150,000 clones, around 80% seen once. The sample taken for sequencing was PBMCs. The receptors come from a woman in her sixties in good health and CMV-seropositive.

This clone was detected only a few times. This sequence joins TRBV30 and TRBJ2-7; tentatively, D is TRBD1 (6 bases). The germline gives CDR1 GTSNPN, CDR2 SVGIG (reference sequence). Trimming pared 2 bases from V and 12 bases from J, leaving 23 bases between. CDR3 size: 14 residues. This chain's CDR3 is CAWSRNRQVPVPYF. The CDR3 region has the DNA TGTGCCTGGAGTCGCAACCGACAGGTCCCTGTTCCGTACTTC.

This clone has only a few counts. The V call is TRBV2, the J call TRBJ1-2; D unresolved. The CDR3 has 14 residues. V was cut by 6 bases and J by 0 bases, with 11 bases left in between. Germline CDR1 reads SNHLY; CDR2 reads FYNNEI. The CDR3 reads CASRSGSPNYGYTF. In nucleotides, the CDR3 is TGTGCCAGCAGGTCGGGGTCACCTAACTATGGCTACACCTTC.

This clone has only a few counts. The chain carries TRBV6-4 and TRBJ2-2, with 11 bases lining up with TRBD2. Unmatched junction bases numbered 6, after V lost 4 bases and J lost 2 bases. Germline lookup yields CDR1 MRHNA and CDR2 SNTAGT. The CDR3 extends over 17 amino acids. CDR3 residues: CASSVSGLAGNTGELFF. The CDR3 DNA sequence: TGTGCCAGCAGTGTTTCAGGACTAGCGGGTAACACCGGGGAGCTGTTTTTT.

This chain connects TRBV28 to TRBJ2-7; D unclear. The CDR3 is 17 amino acids. The V gene lost 1 base and the J gene lost 0 bases, with 16 bases spanning the gap. Germline V gene data show CDR1 as MDHEN and CDR2 as SYDVKM. The CDR3 protein is CASSLSPAFTVSYEQYF. CDR3 nucleotides: TGTGCCAGCAGTTTATCCCCCGCCTTTACGGTCTCCTACGAGCAGTACTTC.

This chain uses TRBV7-2 with TRBJ2-3; 13 bases fit TRBD2. V dropped 8 bases and J dropped 0; count of bases not matched to a gene: 2. The CDR3 length is 15 residues. Germline V gene data show CDR1 as SGHTA and CDR2 as FQGNSA. This CDR3 reads CASGTSGDSTDTQYF. CDR3 bases: TGTGCCAGCGGGACTAGCGGGGACAGCACAGATACGCAGTATTTT.

This rearrangement joins TRBV28 to TRBJ2-7, with D possibly being TRBD1 (7 bases). The germline V gene encodes CDR1 MDHEN and CDR2 SYDVKM. The CDR3 has 15 amino acids. Trimming left V 2 bases short and J 2 bases short, with 13 bases between. The CDR3 region is CASSLRGRGPYEQYF. The CDR3 DNA reads TGTGCCAGCAGTTTAAGGGGGCGGGGCCCCTACGAGCAGTACTTC.

J is TRBJ2-7 and V is TRBV7-8, with D unresolved. The CDR3 extends over 15 amino acids. Trimming stripped 2 bases from V and 6 bases from J, with 17 bases between. Germline-derived CDR1 and CDR2 are SGHVS and FQNEAQ. This CDR3 reads CASSLSLPLGTEQYF. The CDR3 region has the DNA TGTGCCAGCAGCTTATCCCTACCTCTCGGTACCGAGCAGTACTTC.

The CDR3: CASSQEGNPGLAGGPIYEQYF. CDR3 nucleotide sequence: TGCGCCAGCAGCCAAGAAGGGAATCCGGGACTAGCGGGGGGGCCGATCTACGAGCAGTACTTC. This chain links TRBV4-3 with TRBJ2-7, with 16 bases identical to TRBD2. Trimming removed 0 bases from V and 3 bases from J; junction bases left unmatched: 14. The length of the CDR3 is 21 residues. CDR1 and CDR2 (germline): LGHNA, YSLEER.

This rearrangement joins TRBV2 to TRBJ2-6; D may be TRBD1 (6 bases). This CDR3 has 17 amino acids. Per the germline V gene, CDR1 is SNHLY and CDR2 is FYNNEI. V was clipped by 2 bases and J by 1 base, with 12 bases between them. The CDR3 region is CASSESPGVSGANVLTF. The CDR3 DNA sequence: TGTGCCAGCAGTGAAAGCCCAGGGGTGTCTGGGGCCAACGTCCTGACTTTC. Together with reference TRBV2 and TRBJ2-6, the CDR3 gives the full variable domain: EPEVTQTPSHQVTQMGQEVILRCVPISNHLYFYWYRQILGQKVEFLVSFYNNEISEKSEIFDDQFSVERPDGSNFTLKIRSTKLEDSAMYFCASSESPGVSGANVLTFGAGSRLTVL.

In DNA form, the CDR3 reads TGTGCCAGCAGCTTAAGGAGGGCAGATACGCAGTATTTT. Its protein is CASSLRRADTQYF. The chain joins TRBV7-3 to TRBJ2-3; maybe TRBD2 (6 bases). Trimming shortened V by 1 base and J by 4 bases, and 6 bases separated the two germline ends. CDR1 SGHTA and CDR2 FQGTGA come from the germline V gene. This CDR3 is built from 13 residues. The full variable domain, in which reference TRBV7-3 and TRBJ2-3 provide the parts outside the CDR3, is GAGVSQTPSNKVTEKGKYVELRCDPISGHTALYWYRQSLGQGPEFLIYFQGTGAADDSGLPNDRFFAVRPEGSVSTLKIQRTERGDSAVYLCASSLRRADTQYFGPGTRLTVL.

This sequence joins TRBV11-3 and TRBJ2-1; D gene ambiguous. V lost 0 bases and J 6 bases, leaving 6 bases between the germline ends. Germline V lookup: CDR1 SGHNT, CDR2 YENEEA. The CDR3 spans 13 residues. DNA for the CDR3: TGTGCCAGCAGCTTAGATCCGGTCAATGAGCAGTTCTTC. Its protein is CASSLDPVNEQFF.

This chain joins TRBV4-1 and TRBJ1-2, with 10 bases lining up with TRBD1. Germline trimming cut 1 base from V and 5 bases from J; bases unmatched to any gene: 4. The germline gives CDR1 MGHRA, CDR2 YSYEKL. The length of the CDR3 is 15 residues. The CDR3 DNA is TGCGCCAGCAGCCAAGTCGGGACAGGGGTATATGGCTACACCTTC. Translated: CASSQVGTGVYGYTF.

For the CDR3, the DNA is TGTGCCTCAACCGTCGGTGGAGGGGGCGCCTACGAGCAGTACTTC. It yields the protein CASTVGGGGAYEQYF. This chain links TRBV5-4 with TRBJ2-7; D perhaps matches TRBD1 (7 bases). In germline, CDR1 is SGHNT, CDR2 YYREEE (reference sequence). The CDR3 has 15 amino acids. V dropped 10 bases and J dropped 2 bases, with 22 bases sitting between them.

The rearrangement joins TRBV7-9 to TRBJ2-7, with 8 positions matching TRBD2. J lost 5 bases, V lost 1 base, and 10 bases had no gene match. Looked up from germline, CDR1 is SEHNR and CDR2 is FQNEAQ (reference sequence). The CDR3 contains 16 residues. CDR3 region: CASSLGPGRGGNEQYF. Written as DNA, the CDR3 is TGTGCCAGCAGCTTAGGGCCGGGCCGGGGGGGGAACGAGCAGTACTTC.

The chain employs TRBV6-1 and TRBJ1-6, with D possibly matching TRBD1 (5 bases). V was clipped by 10 bases and J by 5 bases, with 12 bases between them. CDR1 is MNHNS and CDR2 is SASEGT in the germline V gene. The CDR3 runs to 13 residues. The CDR3 DNA reads as TGTGCCATCCATGGCAGGGATAATTCACCCCTCCACTTT. Protein sequence: CAIHGRDNSPLHF.

The V call is TRBV15, the J call TRBJ2-7; D remains unclear. The CDR3 is 14 residues long. CDR1 and CDR2 from the germline V gene are LNHNV and YYDKDF (reference sequence). Trimming shortened V by 4 bases and J by 0 bases, and 10 bases separated the two germline ends. The CDR3 DNA is TGTGCCACCAGCACCCACACAGACTCCTACGAGCAGTACTTC. Its protein product is CATSTHTDSYEQYF.

The V gene is TRBV4-2, the J gene TRBJ2-1; the match to TRBD2 covers 13 bases. The length of the CDR3 is 18 residues. Germline trimming cut 4 bases from V and 0 bases from J; bases unmatched to any gene: 6. Germline CDR1 and CDR2: LGHNA and YNFKEQ. This CDR3 reads CASSLGLAGTSSYNEQFF. CDR3 in DNA: TGTGCCAGCAGCCTGGGACTAGCGGGGACAAGCTCCTACAATGAGCAGTTCTTC.

The V gene is TRBV2, the J gene TRBJ2-7; perhaps TRBD2 as D (5 bases). The germline CDR1 and CDR2 sequences are SNHLY and FYNNEI. This CDR3 is 14 amino acids long. Trimming took off 2 bases at V and 4 bases at J, with 12 bases between the two ends. CDR3 sequence (DNA): TGTGCCAGCAGTGAAAACGTTCGGGGTTACGAGCAGTACTTC. It translates to CASSENVRGYEQYF.

The V call is TRBV7-9, the J call TRBJ2-1; D is unresolved. V was cut by 5 bases and J by 6 bases, with 17 bases left in between. Germline CDR1 reads SEHNR; CDR2 reads FQNEAQ (reference sequence). The CDR3 has 15 amino acids. CDR3 coding DNA: TGTGCCAGCAGCGCCCCCAACCGTGACTCCAATGAGCAGTTCTTC. Translation gives CASSAPNRDSNEQFF.

DNA for the CDR3: TGTGCCAGCAGCAAAACGAGAGATACGCAGTATTTT. Translated, it gives CASSKTRDTQYF. The chain links TRBV2 to TRBJ2-3; D remains unclear. Germline values: CDR1 SNHLY, CDR2 FYNNEI. The V end lost 6 bases, the J end lost 5 bases, and 9 bases lay between the germline ends. This CDR3 has 12 residues. Complete variable domain (other parts from reference TRBV2 and TRBJ2-3): EPEVTQTPSHQVTQMGQEVILRCVPISNHLYFYWYRQILGQKVEFLVSFYNNEISEKSEIFDDQFSVERPDGSNFTLKIRSTKLEDSAMYFCASSKTRDTQYFGPGTRLTVL.